One and the same sample provided the 18 T cell receptor beta chains below, sequenced in a study of T cell repertoires in cytomegalovirus infection. No cognate antigen is known for these TCRs. Using its own MiXCR run on the reads, TCRdb lists one record per CDR3 protein. The sample carries roughly 920,000 distinct CDR3 sequences, roughly 30% recorded once. The source was cultured CD8+ T cells from PBMCs, collected from culture after CMV antigen stimulation. The receptors were sampled from a human donor in good health (CMV status not recorded). Some clones in this sample may be carry-over from other donors' samples.

This clonotype was seen more than once but under ten times. The genes are TRBV6-5 and TRBJ1-6; 7 bases align to TRBD1. The junction had 5 bases not matched to a gene; V was cut back by 3 bases and J by 3 bases. Germline V lookup: CDR1 MNHEY, CDR2 SVGAGI. This CDR3 spans 16 amino acids. The chain's CDR3 is CASSYSGGDYNSPLHF. CDR3 nucleotides: TGTGCCAGCAGTTATTCAGGGGGAGACTATAATTCACCCCTCCACTTT.

The V and J genes are TRBV6-2 or TRBV6-3 and TRBJ1-2; possibly TRBD1 for D (6 bases). The germline V and J ends were trimmed by 5 bases and 2 bases, with 21 bases remaining between them. Germline-derived CDR1 and CDR2 are MNHEY and SVGEGT. This CDR3 contains 17 residues. The CDR3 bases are TGTGCCAGCAGTGAAATAGACAGGACCCACATCAACTATGGCTACACCTTC. It codes for CASSEIDRTHINYGYTF.

This clonotype was recorded a few times. V gene TRBV7-9 combines with J gene TRBJ1-2; D remains ambiguous. Germline V gives CDR1 SEHNR, CDR2 FQNEAQ (reference sequence). The V gene lost 2 bases and the J gene lost 3 bases, with 19 bases spanning the gap. The CDR3 contains 17 residues. CDR3 loop: CASSLIPGRTRDYGYTF. The CDR3 nucleotides read TGTGCCAGCAGCTTAATCCCCGGGCGGACGAGGGACTATGGCTACACCTTC.

As to this clonotype: Germline and junction disagree at one end, which may indicate a read error. The J gene is TRBJ1-1, the V gene TRBV19, with TRBD1 matching 7 bases. The germline V gene encodes CDR1 LNHDA and CDR2 SQIVND (reference sequence). The length of the CDR3 is 14 residues. The CDR3 sequence is CVSISGTVSYEAFF. The CDR3 DNA reads as TGTGTCAGTATTTCCGGGACAGTCTCCTACGAAGCTTTCTTT.

This clonotype appeared a few times. The chain has TRBV6-5 and TRBJ2-6; no clear D gene. The length of the CDR3 is 14 residues. Germline V gene lookup returns CDR1 MNHEY and CDR2 SVGAGI. Trimming pared 9 bases from V and 0 bases from J, leaving 9 bases between. DNA for the CDR3: TGTGCCAGTGACCCGTACTCTGGGGCCAACGTCCTGACTTTC. This codes for CASDPYSGANVLTF.

This clonotype was seen only a few times. The CDR3 DNA reads as TGTGCCAGTAGTATAGATCGGGTGACTACAAGTGAGCAGTTCTTC. Translating gives CASSIDRVTTSEQFF. The genes are TRBV19 and TRBJ2-1, with a weak D call TRBD2 (5 bases). The ends were cut back, 0 bases at V and 9 bases at J, with 15 bases in the middle. This CDR3 region has 15 residues. The germline gives CDR1 LNHDA, CDR2 SQIVND (reference sequence). The complete variable domain, with remaining parts taken from reference TRBV19 and TRBJ2-1, reads DGGITQSPKYLFRKEGQNVTLSCEQNLNHDAMYWYRQDPGQGLRLIYYSQIVNDFQKGDIAEGYSVSREKKESFPLTVTSAQKNPTAFYLCASSIDRVTTSEQFFGPGTRLTVL.

V usage is TRBV28 and J usage is TRBJ2-1; D is possibly TRBD1 (6 bases). Germline CDR1 MDHEN, CDR2 SYDVKM. The CDR3 is made up of 15 amino acids. Trimming shortened V by 2 bases and J by 3 bases, and 11 bases separated the two germline ends. CDR3 protein: CASSLGQNLYNEQFF. CDR3 sequence (DNA): TGTGCCAGCAGTTTAGGACAGAACCTCTACAATGAGCAGTTCTTC.

This rearrangement joins TRBV20-1 to TRBJ2-5; TRBD2 agrees at 12 bases. Trimming at V came to 2 bases and at J to 5 bases, leaving 3 bases not matched to a gene. The germline V gene has CDR1 DFQATT and CDR2 SNEGSKA (reference sequence). This CDR3 has 14 residues. CDR3 protein: CSARLAGGLETQYF. The CDR3 DNA reads as TGCAGTGCTAGACTAGCGGGGGGGTTGGAGACCCAGTACTTC.

This clonotype came up many times. The rearrangement joins TRBV7-6 to TRBJ1-1, with TRBD1 identical over 9 bases. Germline V gene sequence: CDR1 SGHVS, CDR2 FNYEAQ. With V trimmed by 2 bases and J by 4 bases, 14 bases remained unmatched. This CDR3 has 18 amino acids. CDR3 nucleotide sequence: TGTGCCAGCAGCTTAAGGCCGCCAGGGACAGGGTTGGGCACTGAAGCTTTCTTT. Translating gives CASSLRPPGTGLGTEAFF.

Here the CDR3 reads CALELGRSYNEQFF. The CDR3 nucleotides read TGTGCCCTGGAGTTAGGACGGAGCTACAATGAGCAGTTCTTC. This chain connects TRBV6-1 to TRBJ2-1; no definite D call. CDR1 is MNHNS, CDR2 SASEGT, per germline. This CDR3 is 14 amino acids long. Between the trimmed V and J ends, which lost 11 bases and 3 bases, there was a span of 17 bases.

This clonotype came up a few times. This chain uses TRBV2 with TRBJ2-7; tentatively, D is TRBD1 or TRBD2 (5 bases each). Germline V gene sequence: CDR1 SNHLY, CDR2 FYNNEI. This CDR3 is 15 amino acids long. V lost 7 bases, J lost 1 base, and 17 bases lay in between. CDR3 in DNA: TGTGCCAGCATTGACCGGGACGTAGGATCCTACGAGCAGTACTTC. It is translated as CASIDRDVGSYEQYF. The entire variable domain, with the rest obtained from reference TRBV2 and TRBJ2-7, is as follows: EPEVTQTPSHQVTQMGQEVILRCVPISNHLYFYWYRQILGQKVEFLVSFYNNEISEKSEIFDDQFSVERPDGSNFTLKIRSTKLEDSAMYFCASIDRDVGSYEQYFGPGTRLTVT.

CDR3 DNA: TGTGCCAGCAGTCCCCTCGGGTCTCCAGCCTACGAGCAGTACGTC. Protein sequence: CASSPLGSPAYEQYV. The chain uses TRBV6-1 and TRBJ2-7; no definite D call. The V and J ends lost 5 bases and 2 bases respectively, with 16 bases between them. The CDR3 sequence is 15 residues long. From germline, CDR1 is MNHNS and CDR2 SASEGT.

This CDR3 reads CASGPGQIYEQYF. In nucleotides, the CDR3 is TGTGCTAGTGGGCCGGGACAGATCTACGAGCAGTACTTC. The chain has TRBV12-5 and TRBJ2-7, with 7 bases fitting TRBD1. This CDR3 comprises 13 residues. CDR1 and CDR2 (germline): LGHNT, FRNRAP. V shed 6 bases, J shed 3 bases, and the junction held 5 bases outside the gene matches.

The chain uses TRBV20-1 and TRBJ2-3, with D tentatively TRBD1 (5 bases). Germline V gives CDR1 DFQATT, CDR2 SNEGSKA (reference sequence). The CDR3 totals 13 residues. Trimming left V 6 bases short and J 0 bases short, with 10 bases between. CDR3 sequence reads: CSARQISTDTQYF. In DNA, the CDR3 is TGCAGTGCCAGACAGATTAGCACAGATACGCAGTATTTT.

This clonotype occurred a few times. This sequence joins TRBV28 and TRBJ2-3, with 9 bases identical to TRBD2. The CDR3 is 17 amino acids. The germline V gene has CDR1 MDHEN and CDR2 SYDVKM. V lost 1 base to trimming and J lost 2 bases; unmatched junction nucleotides: 7. CDR3 in amino acids: CASSLSVAGDNTDTQYF. CDR3 sequence (DNA): TGTGCCAGCAGTTTATCGGTAGCGGGGGACAACACAGATACGCAGTATTTT.

This chain uses TRBV7-6 with TRBJ2-2; 9 nucleotides line up with TRBD2. Germline-derived CDR1 and CDR2 are SGHVS and FNYEAQ. This CDR3 region has 16 residues. V shed 6 bases, J shed 2 bases, and the junction held 7 bases outside the gene matches. The CDR3 region is CASSPFSGGNTGELFF. The DNA of the CDR3 is TGTGCCAGCAGTCCCTTTAGCGGGGGAAACACCGGGGAGCTGTTTTTT.

As to this clonotype: This could be a read error, since a much larger clone is one nucleotide away. V gene TRBV7-6 combines with J gene TRBJ2-2; D is ambiguous. V lost 5 bases and J lost 7, with 11 bases in between. The CDR3 totals 13 residues. The germline V gene encodes CDR1 SGHVS and CDR2 FNYEAQ. The CDR3 loop is CASSETASGELFF. The CDR3 bases are TGTGCCAGCAGCGAAACAGCTAGCGGGGAGCTGTTTTTT.

The chain employs TRBV4-2 and TRBJ1-5; TRBD1 might be the D (5 bases). Germline V gene sequence: CDR1 LGHNA, CDR2 YNFKEQ. This CDR3 has 15 amino acids. Trimming removed 6 bases from V and 6 bases from J, with 18 bases in between. CDR3 amino acids: CASSEPAPGRQPQHF. The CDR3 nucleotides read TGTGCCAGCAGTGAGCCGGCCCCGGGACGTCAGCCCCAGCATTTT.